This paragraph reports one TCR beta chain. These data come from a study of blood T cell repertoires in COVID-19. Study-level background: Donors in the United States, Italy and Spain gave samples during acute or convalescent COVID-19.

How the authors handled the data: Researchers report that nucleated cell counts were estimated from reference gene primer amplification. Clones were read by immunoSEQ multiplex PCR, and TCRdb kept only the in-frame ones, dropping some. V and J calls and clone size are copied from that table; D and trimming were computed from the DNA. The table has 29,000 or so clones, roughly 65% seen once. V trimming: 3 bases; J trimming: 7 bases; junction bases outside the gene matches: 7. The germline gives CDR1 KGHSH, CDR2 LQKENI. The CDR3 length is 14 residues. Material: peripheral blood. V gene TRBV18 combines with J gene TRBJ1-1, with 8 nucleotides matching TRBD1. The receptor was derived from a human donor in a cohort sampled during active COVID-19. CDR3 DNA: TGTGCCAGCTCACCCCAACAGGACAGGGTTGAAGCTTTCTTT. It yields the protein CASSPQQDRVEAFF.